Listed here are 14 T cell receptor beta chains from one sample, sequenced in a study of T-cell reconstitution after alpha-beta-depleted transplantation in children. Researchers prepared the TCRbeta library using unique molecular identifiers, the study reports. TCRdb fed the PCR reads into MiXCR, producing one record per CDR3 protein. The sample has about 610,000 distinct CDR3 sequences; 27% are singletons. The specimen was PBMCs, collected before TCRalphabeta/CD19-depleted stem cell transplant. All receptors come from a boy younger than two with Wiskott-Aldrich syndrome, due to receive a stem cell transplant.

In this sample, this clonotype turned up many times. The chain employs TRBV6-2 or TRBV6-3 and TRBJ2-1; 7 bases are shared with TRBD1. Germline CDR1 is MNHEY and CDR2 is SVGEGT. J gave up 7 bases and V 4 bases, and 7 bases lay outside the gene matches. This CDR3 is built from 14 residues. DNA for the CDR3: TGTGCCAGCAGTTCTCTAGCAGGGGGAAATGAGCAGTTCTTC. This codes for CASSSLAGGNEQFF.

This clonotype was observed a handful of times. The rearrangement joins TRBV5-1 to TRBJ2-1; no definite D call. Germline V lookup: CDR1 SGHRS, CDR2 YFSETQ. CDR3 length equals 11 residues. Trimming took 1 base from V and 10 from J, leaving 6 bases between them. The CDR3: CASSLQSEQFF. DNA of the CDR3: TGCGCCAGCAGCTTGCAGTCCGAGCAGTTCTTC.

The V gene is TRBV11-2, the J gene TRBJ2-7, with a possible D match to TRBD1 (6 bases). V was trimmed by 3 bases and J by 4 bases, leaving 19 bases between them. The CDR3 sequence is 16 residues long. Germline V gene data show CDR1 as SGHAT and CDR2 as FQNNGV. CDR3 in amino acids: CASSFRTSRTGYEQYF. The DNA for the CDR3 is TGTGCCAGCAGCTTCCGTACCTCCAGAACAGGGTACGAGCAGTACTTC.

The gene calls are TRBV4-1 and TRBJ2-5, with 9 bases identical to TRBD1. The V and J ends lost 5 bases and 5 bases, in that order; junction bases with no gene match: 9. The CDR3 consists of 15 residues. Germline V CDR1 and CDR2: MGHRA, YSYEKL. DNA for the CDR3: TGCGCCAGCAGCGATGGACAGGGGCGTTCTGAGACCCAGTACTTC. This gives the protein CASSDGQGRSETQYF.

This clonotype showed up just a few times. The chain has TRBV11-2 and TRBJ2-5; weak D call: TRBD2 (5 bases). Germline lookup yields CDR1 SGHAT and CDR2 FQNNGV. Trimming left V 7 bases short and J 5 bases short, with 14 bases between. This CDR3 has 13 amino acids. This CDR3 is CASTPGRGETQYF. CDR3 sequence (DNA): TGTGCCAGCACCCCCGGGCGAGGGGAGACCCAGTACTTC.

The rearrangement joins TRBV29-1 to TRBJ1-4, with 11 bases lining up with TRBD1. The CDR3 has 13 amino acids. Germline V lookup: CDR1 SQVTM, CDR2 ANQGSEA. V dropped 7 bases and J dropped 9; count of bases not matched to a gene: 7. Written as DNA, the CDR3 is TGCAGCGGTCTGGACAGGGGGCACCAAAAACTGTTTTTT. Protein product: CSGLDRGHQKLFF.

This clonotype was seen a handful of times. The V and J genes are TRBV7-3 and TRBJ2-5; D gene ambiguous. Trimming left V 5 bases short and J 3 bases short, with 10 bases between. Germline CDR1 and CDR2: SGHTA and FQGTGA. The CDR3 contains 13 residues. DNA of the CDR3: TGTGCCAGCAGCCGCGGAATTGAAGAGACCCAGTACTTC. Translated: CASSRGIEETQYF. The variable domain in full, with the rest retrieved from reference TRBV7-3 and TRBJ2-5, is GAGVSQTPSNKVTEKGKYVELRCDPISGHTALYWYRQSLGQGPEFLIYFQGTGAADDSGLPNDRFFAVRPEGSVSTLKIQRTERGDSAVYLCASSRGIEETQYFGPGTRLLVL.

This clonotype was picked up a small number of times. The genes are TRBV7-2 and TRBJ2-1; perhaps TRBD2 as D (6 bases). The CDR3 loop spans 14 amino acids. Germline V gene data show CDR1 as SGHTA and CDR2 as FQGNSA. V lost 8 bases, J lost 0 bases, and 11 bases lay in between. DNA of the CDR3: TGTGCCAGCGGCTGGGGGGACTCCTACAATGAGCAGTTCTTC. It codes for CASGWGDSYNEQFF.

This rearrangement joins TRBV15 to TRBJ2-7; 8 nucleotides align to TRBD1. This CDR3 spans 16 amino acids. CDR1 is LNHNV, CDR2 YYDKDF, per germline (reference sequence). V was clipped by 5 bases and J by 5 bases; unmatched bases: 14. The CDR3: CATSPVDRGDLNEQYF. Here the CDR3 DNA reads TGTGCCACCAGCCCCGTCGACAGGGGTGATTTAAACGAGCAGTACTTC.

This clonotype was found a few times. The chain employs TRBV20-1 and TRBJ2-1; 13 bases line up with TRBD2. The V gene's germline CDR1 is DFQATT and CDR2 SNEGSKA (reference sequence). The CDR3 is 13 amino acids. The J segment lost 10 bases and the V segment lost 6 bases, leaving 6 bases of the junction unmatched. The CDR3 is CSAGLAGVGEQFF. CDR3 in DNA: TGCAGTGCAGGACTAGCGGGAGTGGGGGAGCAGTTCTTC.

The rearrangement uses TRBV3-1 and TRBJ2-2, with 9 bases identical to TRBD1. The CDR3 runs to 17 residues. Looked up from germline, CDR1 is LGHDT and CDR2 is YNNKEL (reference sequence). Losses at the gene ends were 10 bases for V and 4 bases for J; bases not matched to a gene: 16. The CDR3 protein is CANKGQGPKFSTGELFF. The CDR3 coding sequence is TGTGCCAACAAGGGACAGGGACCTAAATTTTCCACCGGGGAGCTGTTTTTT.

This clonotype appeared once. J is TRBJ2-7 and V is TRBV27; D gene uncertain. This CDR3 region has 14 residues. Trimming removed 3 bases at V and 3 bases at J, with 12 bases between. The V gene's germline CDR1 is MNHEY and CDR2 SMNVEV (reference sequence). CDR3 sequence: CASSFKAVGYEQYF. The CDR3 bases are TGTGCCAGCAGTTTTAAGGCGGTCGGCTACGAGCAGTACTTC.

This chain uses TRBV24-1 with TRBJ2-3, with 7 bases that match TRBD1. With V trimmed by 6 bases and J by 2 bases, 4 bases remained unmatched. This CDR3 is 14 amino acids long. Germline V gene lookup returns CDR1 KGHDR and CDR2 SFDVKD. The DNA of the CDR3 is TGTGCCACCAGTCCACAGGGGAACACAGATACGCAGTATTTT. Encoded protein: CATSPQGNTDTQYF.

The chain uses TRBV15 and TRBJ2-5; 7 bases match TRBD2. Per germline, CDR1 LNHNV and CDR2 YYDKDF (reference sequence). The V and J ends lost 0 bases and 4 bases, in that order; junction bases with no gene match: 11. CDR3 length equals 17 residues. The CDR3 DNA is TGTGCCACCAGCAGAGATCTGCTAGCGGCCCGGTCAGAGACCCAGTACTTC. This encodes CATSRDLLAARSETQYF.